This T cell receptor beta chain came from a study of regulatory T cells in long-lasting Graves disease. About the research overall: Under 3 months of antithyroid drugs had been taken by newly diagnosed Graves' patients. Study outcomes and limitations: Persistent disease exhibited a predilection for TRBV28, TRBJ1-2 and TRBJ2-5.

The authors built TCR beta libraries using iRepertoire HTBI primers and Arm-PCR of CDR3 regions. TCRdb fed the multiplex PCR reads into MiXCR, producing one record per CDR3 protein. The sample consists of fewer than 650,000 distinct CDR3 sequences, about 15% of them appearing once. In this sample, this clonotype turned up many times. Its antigen remains unidentified. Time point defined: newly diagnosed GD, antithyroid drugs for less than 3 months. Extracted RNA from PBMCs served as the source of the TCR library. Germline CDR1 MDHEN, CDR2 SYDVKM. The CDR3 spans 13 residues. The V and J ends lost 3 bases and 3 bases respectively, with 9 bases between them. These data were also filed under a second study, of T cells in Graves' hyperthyroidism and ophthalmopathy. That work adds: The primer set for the first-round RT-PCR of the TCR CDR3 was HTBI.

Material: peripheral blood mononuclear cells (PBMCs), obtained at new diagnosis, from a patient treated with antithyroid drugs. The J gene is TRBJ2-7, the V gene TRBV28, with no clear D. This receptor was taken from a man aged 18 to 30 with Graves disease. This CDR3 reads CASSFRAYYEQYF. CDR3 nucleotides: TGTGCCAGCAGTTTCCGGGCCTACTACGAGCAGTACTTC.